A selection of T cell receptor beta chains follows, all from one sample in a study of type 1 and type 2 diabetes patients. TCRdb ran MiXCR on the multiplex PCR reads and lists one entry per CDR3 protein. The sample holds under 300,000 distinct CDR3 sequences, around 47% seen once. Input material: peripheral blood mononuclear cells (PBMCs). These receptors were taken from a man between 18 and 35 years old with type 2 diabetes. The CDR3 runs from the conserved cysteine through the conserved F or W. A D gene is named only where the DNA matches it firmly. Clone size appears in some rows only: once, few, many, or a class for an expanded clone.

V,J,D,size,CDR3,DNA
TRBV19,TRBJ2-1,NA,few,CASSSPTSYNEQFF,TGTGCCAGTAGTTCACCTACATCCTACAATGAGCAGTTCTTC
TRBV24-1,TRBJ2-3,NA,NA,CATSDSRRGERGQYF,TGTGCCACCAGTGATTCGCGAAGGGGGGAGCGGGGGCAGTATTTT
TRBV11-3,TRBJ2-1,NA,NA,CASSSGAIPNEQFF,TGTGCCAGCAGCTCAGGCGCTATCCCCAATGAGCAGTTCTTC
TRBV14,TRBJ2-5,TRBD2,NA,CASSHLAGAGVETQYF,TGTGCCAGCAGCCACCTAGCGGGAGCCGGTGTAGAGACCCAGTACTTC
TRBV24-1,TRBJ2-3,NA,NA,CATSDSPSRMLSF,TGTGCCACCAGTGATTCGCCATCCCGGATGCTTAGCTTT
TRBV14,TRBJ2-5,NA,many,CASSHPGGGRETQYF,TGTGCCAGCAGCCACCCTGGAGGGGGAAGGGAGACCCAGTACTTC
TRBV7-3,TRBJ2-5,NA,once,CASSPTQEAQYF,TGTGCCAGCAGCCCCACCCAAGAGGCCCAGTACTTC
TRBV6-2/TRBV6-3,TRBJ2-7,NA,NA,CASSYSPGGHRSYEQYF,TGTGCCAGCAGTTACTCCCCAGGAGGACATCGATCCTACGAGCAGTACTTC
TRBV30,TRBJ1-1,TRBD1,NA,CAWTRQGTEAFF,TGTGCCTGGACCAGACAGGGGACTGAAGCTTTCTTT
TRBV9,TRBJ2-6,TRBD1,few,CASSRRDRLGSGANVLTF,TGTGCCAGCAGCCGTAGGGACAGGTTGGGCTCTGGGGCCAACGTCCTGACTTTC
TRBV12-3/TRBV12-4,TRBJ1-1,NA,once,CATSPRRGGNTEAFF,TGTGCCACCAGTCCAAGGCGGGGGGGGAACACTGAAGCTTTCTTT
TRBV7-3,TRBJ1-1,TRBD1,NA,CASGGTAMNTEALF,TGTGCCAGCGGGGGGACAGCGATGAACACTGAAGCTCTCTTT
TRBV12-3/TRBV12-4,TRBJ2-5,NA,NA,CASSLGLGRETQYF,TGTGCCAGCAGTCTCGGACTGGGGCGAGAGACCCAGTACTTC
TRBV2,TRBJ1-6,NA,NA,CASVYFVVNSPLHF,TGTGCCTCCGTTTACTTTGTGGTTAATTCACCCCTCCACTTT
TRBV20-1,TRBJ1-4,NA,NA,CSARGADNEKLFF,TGCAGTGCTAGAGGAGCAGATAATGAAAAACTGTTTTTT
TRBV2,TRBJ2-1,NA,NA,CASSETEPSSYNEQFF,TGTGCCAGCAGTGAAACTGAACCAAGCTCCTACAATGAGCAGTTCTTC
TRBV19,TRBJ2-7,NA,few,CASSQEGAYEQYF,TGTGCCTCGAGTCAAGAGGGCGCCTACGAGCAGTACTTC
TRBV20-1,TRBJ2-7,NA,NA,CSARGAQPREQYF,TGCAGTGCCAGAGGCGCCCAACCTCGGGAGCAGTACTTC
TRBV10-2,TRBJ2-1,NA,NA,CASSEGLTEQFF,TGCGCCAGCAGTGAGGGGTTGACTGAGCAGTTCTTC
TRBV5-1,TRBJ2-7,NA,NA,CASRYELDPAYEQYF,TGCGCCAGCAGATACGAACTAGATCCGGCCTACGAGCAGTACTTC
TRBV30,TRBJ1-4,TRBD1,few,CAWQPGQSNEKLFF,TGTGCCTGGCAGCCGGGACAGAGTAATGAAAAACTGTTTTTT
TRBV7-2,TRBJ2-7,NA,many,CASSLGSRGLVEQYF,TGTGCCAGCAGCTTAGGCTCGCGGGGGCTCGTCGAGCAGTACTTC
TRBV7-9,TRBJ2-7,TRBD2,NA,CASSNSGSPYEQYF,TGTGCCAGCAGCAATAGCGGGAGTCCCTACGAGCAGTACTTC
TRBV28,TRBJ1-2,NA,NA,CASRQVGYTF,TGTGCCAGCAGGCAAGTTGGCTACACCTTC
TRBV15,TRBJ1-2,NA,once,CATSGRRYGGYGYTF,TGTGCCACCAGCGGACGACGTTACGGTGGCTATGGCTACACCTTC
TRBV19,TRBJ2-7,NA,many,CASSTPSSYEQYF,TGTGCCAGTAGTACTCCTAGCTCCTACGAGCAGTACTTC
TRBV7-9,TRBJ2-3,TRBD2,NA,CASSQTGGDGTQYF,TGTGCCAGCAGCCAAACGGGGGGAGATGGTACGCAGTATTTT
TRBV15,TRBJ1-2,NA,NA,CASRKDSYGYTF,TGTGCCAGCAGAAAAGACAGCTATGGCTACACCTTC
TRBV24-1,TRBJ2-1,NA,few,CATRRQGGYNEQFF,TGTGCCACCAGGAGACAGGGAGGGTACAATGAGCAGTTCTTC
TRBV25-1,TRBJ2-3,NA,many,CASSVERRFGLDTQYF,TGTGCCAGCAGTGTGGAACGGCGATTTGGGCTAGATACGCAGTATTTT
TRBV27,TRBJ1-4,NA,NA,CASSPSTIPEKLFF,TGTGCCAGCAGTCCCAGCACCATTCCCGAAAAACTGTTTTTT
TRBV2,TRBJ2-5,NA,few,CASREEGWGETQYF,TGTGCCAGCAGGGAAGAGGGTTGGGGGGAGACCCAGTACTTC
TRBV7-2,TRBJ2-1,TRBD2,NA,CASSQVDSAGSYNEQFF,TGTGCCAGCAGCCAAGTAGATTCAGCGGGGAGTTACAATGAGCAGTTCTTC
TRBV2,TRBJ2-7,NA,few,CASSEALPRDYEQYF,TGTGCCAGCAGTGAAGCGCTTCCGAGAGACTACGAGCAGTACTTC
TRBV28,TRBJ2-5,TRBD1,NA,CASSDRQGLETQYF,TGTGCCAGCAGTGACAGACAGGGGTTGGAGACCCAGTACTTC
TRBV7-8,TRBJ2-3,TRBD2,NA,CASSPLAGLSTDTQYF,TGTGCCAGCAGCCCGTTAGCGGGCCTTAGCACAGATACGCAGTATTTT
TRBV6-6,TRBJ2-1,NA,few,CASSRGGQGVNNEQFF,TGTGCCAGCAGTAGAGGGGGACAAGGAGTCAACAATGAGCAGTTCTTC